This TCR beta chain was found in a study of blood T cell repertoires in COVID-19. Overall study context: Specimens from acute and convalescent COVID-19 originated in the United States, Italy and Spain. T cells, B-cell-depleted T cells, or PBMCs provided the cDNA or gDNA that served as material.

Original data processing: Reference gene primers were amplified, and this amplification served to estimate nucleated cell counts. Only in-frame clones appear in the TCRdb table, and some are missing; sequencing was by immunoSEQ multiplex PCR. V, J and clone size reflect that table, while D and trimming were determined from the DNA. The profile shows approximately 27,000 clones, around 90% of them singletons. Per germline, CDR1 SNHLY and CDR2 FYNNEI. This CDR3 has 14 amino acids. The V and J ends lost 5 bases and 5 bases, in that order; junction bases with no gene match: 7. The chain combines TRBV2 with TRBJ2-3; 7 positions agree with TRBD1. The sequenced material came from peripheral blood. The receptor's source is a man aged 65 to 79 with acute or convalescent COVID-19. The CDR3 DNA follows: TGTGCCAGCAGTCGGGACAGCGGAGAAGATACGCAGTATTTT. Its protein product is CASSRDSGEDTQYF.